A single sample is the source of the 24 T cell receptor delta chains below, sequenced in a study of gamma-delta T cells after stem cell transplantation. TCRdb reapplied CATT to the RT-PCR reads. The table records over 9,000 delta-chain clones, about 38% of them present only once. The source material was gamma-delta T cells. The receptor source for this set is a human donor. It is not recorded whose cells these are; they may come from a transplant donor.

By share, this clone counts as medium-sized. J is TRDJ1 and V is TRDV2, with 12 nucleotides matching TRDD3. Trimming removed 5 bases from V and 7 bases from J; junction bases left unmatched: 7. This CDR3 region has 14 residues. CDR1 and CDR2 from the germline V gene are GEAIGNYY and EKD. The CDR3 reads CACGLGDTSGKLIF. The CDR3 region has the DNA TGTGCCTGTGGACTGGGGGATACATCGGGTAAACTCATCTTT.

The chain links TRDV1 to TRDJ3, with a possible D match to TRDD3 (5 bases). This CDR3 has 22 amino acids. CDR1 is TSWWSYY, CDR2 QGS, per germline. Trimming removed 0 bases at V and 0 bases at J, with 21 bases between. The CDR3 sequence is CALGELVQAGPFSSWDTRQMFF. CDR3 DNA: TGTGCTCTTGGGGAACTCGTACAGGCTGGGCCATTTAGCTCCTGGGACACCCGACAGATGTTTTTC.

This clone showed up just a few times. This CDR3 is CASLLGDTRVRSWDTRQMFF. As DNA, the CDR3 is TGTGCCTCCCTACTGGGGGATACGCGAGTCCGCTCCTGGGACACCCGACAGATGTTTTTC. This rearrangement joins TRDV3 to TRDJ3, with 13 bases identical to TRDD3. Per germline, CDR1 TVYSNPD and CDR2 GDNSRS (reference sequence). V lost 4 bases and J lost 0; bases outside the gene matches: 12. The CDR3 runs to 20 residues.

For this clone: This may be a read error, as it is one base from a much larger clone. The CDR3 sequence is CACDTVELRGGVLTAQLFF. CDR3 DNA sequence: TGTGCCTGTGACACCGTCGAACTCAGAGGGGGAGTTTTGACAGCACAACTCTTCTTT. The rearrangement links TRDV2 to TRDJ2; tentatively, D is TRDD3 (6 bases). The CDR3 contains 19 residues. V was cut by 0 bases and J by 1 base, with 20 bases left in between. The germline V gene has CDR1 GEAIGNYY and CDR2 EKD.

There are a few counts of this clone. The chain couples TRAV29/DV5 to TRDJ2, with 11 bases matching TRDD3. There are 20 residues in the CDR3. V trimming: 3 bases; J trimming: 1 base; junction bases outside the gene matches: 17. Germline CDR1 NSMFDY, CDR2 ISSIKDK. This CDR3 is CAATPGVQRGGYDLTAQLFF. The CDR3 DNA reads TGTGCAGCAACTCCTGGGGTGCAACGTGGGGGATACGATTTGACAGCACAACTCTTCTTT.

This clone appeared once. This chain joins TRDV3 and TRDJ1, with D maybe TRDD3 (8 bases). The CDR3 spans 19 residues. From germline, CDR1 is TVYSNPD and CDR2 GDNSRS (reference sequence). The V gene lost 4 bases and the J gene lost 0 bases, with 30 bases spanning the gap. CDR3 DNA sequence: TGTGCCTCCCTGCCTTCCTTCTACTGGGGGCTCCCTGACACCGATAAACTCATCTTT. It translates to CASLPSFYWGLPDTDKLIF.

The rearrangement uses TRDV1 and TRDJ1; D uncertain. Trimming removed 2 bases from V and 0 bases from J, with 7 bases in between. There are 14 residues in the CDR3. Germline V gives CDR1 TSWWSYY, CDR2 QGS. The CDR3 is CALGECIYTDKLIF. Here the CDR3 DNA reads TGTGCTCTTGGGGAATGCATATACACCGATAAACTCATCTTT.

This clone has only a few counts. This chain connects TRDV1 to TRDJ1, with TRDD3 matching over 8 bases. V gave up 4 bases and J gave up 0 bases; unmatched junction bases: 13. CDR3 length equals 18 residues. Germline V CDR1 and CDR2: TSWWSYY, QGS. The CDR3: CALGGRGWGISYTDKLIF. The CDR3 DNA follows: TGTGCTCTTGGGGGCAGGGGATGGGGGATCTCGTACACCGATAAACTCATCTTT.

This clone was observed a handful of times. The V and J genes are TRDV3 and TRDJ1; maybe TRDD2 (6 bases). The CDR3 spans 17 residues. Per germline, CDR1 TVYSNPD and CDR2 GDNSRS (reference sequence). V was clipped by 4 bases and J by 10 bases, with 34 bases between them. CDR3 nucleotide sequence: TGTGCCTCCCGCCGGCCTTCCCACCAGTACGGGACCAGCGGACTCATCTTT. Residues: CASRRPSHQYGTSGLIF.

Regarding this clone: Germline and junction disagree at one end, which may indicate a read error. Other DNA sequences in this specimen translate into the identical CDR3. The rearrangement joins TRDV1 to TRDJ1; D might be TRDD3 (5 bases). Germline loops: CDR1 TSWWSYY, CDR2 QGS. This CDR3 spans 13 amino acids. DNA for the CDR3: TGTGCCCTTGGGGAGGAGTACACCGATAAACTCATCTTT. This gives the protein CALGEEYTDKLIF.

The chain employs TRDV3 and TRDJ3, with 10 nucleotides matching TRDD3. Trimming took 0 bases from V and 1 from J; bases not matched to a gene: 36. CDR1 TVYSNPD and CDR2 GDNSRS come from the germline V gene (reference sequence). The CDR3 is 28 amino acids. CDR3 coding DNA: TGTGCCTTTAGGGTTCCCCAAACTGGGGGATCTCCTGTGGCTGTGGCGTGGCTAAATTCCTGGGACACCCGACAGATGTTTTTC. Amino acids: CAFRVPQTGGSPVAVAWLNSWDTRQMFF.

Details on this clone: A clone one base away is much larger, so this may be a read error. The CDR3: CACEPKVPTCSGGYPNSTVQLFF. Here the CDR3 DNA reads TGTGCCTGTGAACCCAAGGTCCCCACATGTTCTGGGGGATACCCGAACTCGACAGTACAACTCTTCTTT. This sequence joins TRDV2 and TRDJ2, with 11 positions matching TRDD3. Germline CDR1 reads GEAIGNYY; CDR2 reads EKD. The CDR3 contains 23 residues.

Here the CDR3 reads CACDRMGDTPWDTRQMFF. CDR3 in DNA: TGTGCCTGTGACCGAATGGGGGATACGCCCTGGGACACCCGACAGATGTTTTTC. The rearrangement uses TRDV2 and TRDJ3, with 11 bases that match TRDD3. In germline, CDR1 is GEAIGNYY, CDR2 EKD. CDR3 length: 18 amino acids. After removal of 3 bases from V and 2 bases from J, the junction contained 5 bases not matched to a gene.

The J gene is TRDJ1, the V gene TRDV1, with 11 nucleotides matching TRDD3. Germline V CDR1 and CDR2: TSWWSYY, QGS. CDR3 length equals 21 residues. Trimming took 0 bases from V and 1 from J; bases not matched to a gene: 16. The CDR3 nucleotides read TGTGCTCTTGGGGAACTAGGGAATTTACGCTTGGGGGATACGGGCACCGATAAACTCATCTTT. Encoded protein: CALGELGNLRLGDTGTDKLIF.

This clone came up a few times. The rearrangement links TRDV2 to TRDJ1, with D possibly TRDD3 on 5 matching bases. The CDR3 runs to 13 residues. Germline CDR1 and CDR2: GEAIGNYY and EKD. Trimming removed 3 bases from V and 5 bases from J, with 12 bases in between. The DNA of the CDR3 is TGTGCCTGTGACCGGTACTGGAGAGATAAACTCATCTTT. This gives the protein CACDRYWRDKLIF.

In its sample, this clone was seen a few times. The gene calls are TRDV1 and TRDJ2, with TRDD3 identical over 12 bases. CDR1 is TSWWSYY, CDR2 QGS, per germline. J lost 0 bases, V lost 2 bases, and 19 bases had no gene match. This CDR3 contains 23 residues. The CDR3 region is CALGEGVPTNTGGYWALTAQLFF. The CDR3 DNA follows: TGTGCTCTTGGGGAAGGCGTTCCTACGAATACTGGGGGATACTGGGCTTTGACAGCACAACTCTTCTTT.

In regard to this clone: Mismatch with germline at one junction end may stem from a read error. V usage is TRDV2 and J usage is TRDJ3; TRDD3 matches 10 bases. The CDR3 has 19 residues. Germline CDR1 reads GEAIGNYY; CDR2 reads EKD. The CDR3 sequence: CACDSTGGFFSLDTRQMFF. CDR3 DNA: TGTGCCTGTGACTCTACTGGGGGATTCTTCTCCTTGGACACCCGACAGATGTTTTTC.

This chain connects TRDV2 to TRDJ1, with TRDD3 matching 8 bases. The CDR3 consists of 17 residues. Germline assignment: CDR1 GEAIGNYY and CDR2 EKD. Germline trimming cut 3 bases from V and 7 bases from J; bases unmatched to any gene: 18. The chain's CDR3 is CACDPPQYWGLETKLIF. The DNA of the CDR3 is TGTGCCTGTGACCCCCCCCAGTACTGGGGGTTGGAAACTAAACTCATCTTT.

This clone was counted between two and nine times. The rearrangement uses TRDV2 and TRDJ2; 9 positions agree with TRDD3. The CDR3 consists of 17 residues. The germline V gene encodes CDR1 GEAIGNYY and CDR2 EKD. V lost 1 base to trimming and J lost 2 bases; unmatched junction nucleotides: 7. CDR3 sequence: CACDTVGDTTLTAQLFF. CDR3 DNA: TGTGCCTGTGACACGGTCGGGGATACGACCTTGACAGCACAACTCTTCTTT.

In the case of this clone: Distinct nucleotide sequences in the sample also encode this CDR3. This chain joins TRAV29/DV5 and TRDJ1, with D unresolved. This CDR3 region has 13 residues. Trimming shortened V by 5 bases and J by 4 bases, and 15 bases separated the two germline ends. Germline CDR1 is NSMFDY and CDR2 is ISSIKDK. CDR3 sequence: CAAVPLRVDKLIF. CDR3 DNA: TGTGCAGCCGTCCCCCTCAGGGTCGATAAACTCATCTTT.

The V and J genes are TRDV1 and TRDJ1, with TRDD3 identical over 9 bases. The V gene's germline CDR1 is TSWWSYY and CDR2 QGS. With 0 bases clipped from V and 1 base from J, the junction kept 24 bases outside the gene matches. This CDR3 is 23 amino acids long. CDR3 in DNA: TGTGCTCTTGGGGAACTCTTTTCCTACCCCCGGGGGATACCCCTCCGCGGCACCGATAAACTCATCTTT. Encoded protein: CALGELFSYPRGIPLRGTDKLIF.

Of note for this clone: A junction end diverges from the germline sequence, so it may reflect a read error. The V call is TRDV1, the J call TRDJ1, with a possible D match to TRDD3 (6 bases). CDR1 is TSWWSYY and CDR2 is QGS in the germline V gene. The CDR3 extends over 20 amino acids. CDR3 nucleotide sequence: TGTGCTCGTGGGGAACTGGGTTACTTACGACGCCTGGGATTCACCGATAAACTCATCTTT. Protein: CARGELGYLRRLGFTDKLIF.

This clone showed up just a few times. The V and J genes are TRDV1 and TRDJ1; D remains unclear. CDR3 length: 20 residues. Trimming stripped 3 bases from V and 3 bases from J, with 29 bases between. Germline loops: CDR1 TSWWSYY, CDR2 QGS. CDR3 DNA: TGTGCTCTTGGGGACATGGTCGCCCTTGCTCCTGGCGGAGGCGCCGATAAACTCATCTTT. Amino acids: CALGDMVALAPGGGADKLIF.

The CDR3 nucleotides are TGTGCTCTTGGGGAAACCCCCCGAGTACTGGGGGGGGAGGTAAAACTCATCTTT. It yields the protein CALGETPRVLGGEVKLIF. The chain couples TRDV1 to TRDJ1; 8 nucleotides line up with TRDD3. Trimming took 2 bases from V and 8 from J; bases not matched to a gene: 19. The germline V gene has CDR1 TSWWSYY and CDR2 QGS. This CDR3 contains 18 residues.